The 27 T cell receptor beta chains reported below all come from one sample, sequenced in a study of sequential checkpoint blockade in melanoma. The treatment is: randomized to nivolumab then ipilimumab (arm A) or the reverse (arm B). Clones were read by immunoSEQ multiplex PCR, and TCRdb kept only the in-frame ones, dropping some. The table lists 5,000 to 7,000 clones, around a fifth of them singletons, with approximately 11% in the top ten. This material consisted of tumor tissue (inferred from file names), taken from a patient given nivolumab and ipilimumab in sequence. These TCRs come from a human donor with melanoma.

This clone has a handful of counts. The chain couples TRBV28 to TRBJ2-7, with D tentatively TRBD2 (6 bases). V lost 5 bases to trimming and J lost 3 bases, with 17 bases between them. Per germline, CDR1 MDHEN and CDR2 SYDVKM. The CDR3 has 15 residues. The CDR3 spells CASSPPGLIRYEQYF. CDR3 in DNA: TGTGCCAGCAGTCCGCCGGGACTTATACGCTACGAGCAGTACTTC. Full variable domain (remainder filled in from reference TRBV28 and TRBJ2-7): DVKVTQSSRYLVKRTGEKVFLECVQDMDHENMFWYRQDPGLGLRLIYFSYDVKMKEKGDIPEGYSVSREKKERFSLILESASTNQTSMYLCASSPPGLIRYEQYFGPGTRLTVT.

This clone was detected a few times. The V call is TRBV28, the J call TRBJ2-6, with 8 bases fitting TRBD1. Germline V lookup: CDR1 MDHEN, CDR2 SYDVKM. Losses at the gene ends were 7 bases for V and 0 bases for J; bases not matched to a gene: 8. The CDR3 is 17 amino acids. CDR3 in amino acids: CASNQGQDFSGANVLTF. The CDR3 DNA reads TGTGCCAGCAACCAGGGACAGGACTTCTCTGGGGCCAACGTCCTGACTTTC.

A few counts support this clone. The V and J genes are TRBV28 and TRBJ2-3, with TRBD2 matching over 11 bases. The germline V gene has CDR1 MDHEN and CDR2 SYDVKM. The V gene end was trimmed by 2 bases and the J gene end by 6 bases; junction bases not matched to a gene: 4. This CDR3 region has 15 residues. CDR3 nucleotide sequence: TGTGCCAGCAGTTTAGTAGCGGGAGGGTTGGATACGCAGTATTTT. This codes for CASSLVAGGLDTQYF.

In this sample, this clone is large (0.1 to 1%). The DNA for the CDR3 is TGTGCCAGCAGCGTAGCACTAGCGGGGGATACGCAGTATTTT. Translating it yields CASSVALAGDTQYF. The chain employs TRBV9 and TRBJ2-3, with 10 bases fitting TRBD2. This CDR3 is 14 amino acids long. From germline, CDR1 is SGDLS and CDR2 YYNGEE. The junction had 1 base not matched to a gene; V was cut back by 0 bases and J by 6 bases.

J is TRBJ2-1 and V is TRBV15, with 9 bases that match TRBD2. The CDR3 has 15 residues. Germline V gene lookup returns CDR1 LNHNV and CDR2 YYDKDF (reference sequence). The trim removed 4 bases at V and 7 bases at J, leaving 8 bases unmatched. CDR3 nucleotides: TGTGCCACCAGCAACCAGACTAGCGGACATAATGAGCAGTTCTTC. Translation gives CATSNQTSGHNEQFF.

The chain uses TRBV11-3 and TRBJ1-3; D is uncertain. This CDR3 region has 16 residues. The germline V and J ends were trimmed by 5 bases and 4 bases, with 18 bases remaining between them. The germline V gene encodes CDR1 SGHNT and CDR2 YENEEA. DNA of the CDR3: TGTGCCAGCAGCCAGGTGGAACTGAGTTTAGGAAACACCATATATTTT. It codes for CASSQVELSLGNTIYF.

Here the CDR3 reads CASSAQADPSYEQYF. DNA of the CDR3: TGTGCCAGCAGCGCTCAAGCGGACCCGTCTTACGAGCAGTACTTC. The chain employs TRBV11-3 and TRBJ2-7; D possibly corresponds to TRBD2 (5 bases). V lost 5 bases and J lost 4, with 18 bases in between. Germline CDR1 SGHNT, CDR2 YENEEA. This CDR3 is built from 15 residues.

This clone was counted many times. The rearrangement links TRBV11-3 to TRBJ1-5; 8 bases line up with TRBD1. Germline loops: CDR1 SGHNT, CDR2 YENEEA. Losses at the gene ends were 5 bases for V and 7 bases for J; bases not matched to a gene: 7. The CDR3 is 14 residues long. CDR3 amino acids: CASSGRGRKQPQHF. CDR3 bases: TGTGCCAGCAGCGGCAGGGGGCGGAAACAGCCCCAGCATTTT.

The rearrangement uses TRBV5-1 and TRBJ2-1; 12 bases fit TRBD1. The CDR3 is 16 amino acids. Germline V gives CDR1 SGHRS, CDR2 YFSETQ. V trimming: 4 bases; J trimming: 5 bases; junction bases outside the gene matches: 7. CDR3: CASSRDRGRGDNEQFF. The CDR3 DNA sequence: TGCGCCAGCAGCAGGGACAGGGGGCGCGGGGACAATGAGCAGTTCTTC.

V and J are TRBV11-3 and TRBJ2-3; no definite D call. Germline V gene data show CDR1 as SGHNT and CDR2 as YENEEA. The CDR3 is 14 residues long. Trimming cost V 6 bases and J 6 bases, with 16 bases left between them. The CDR3 region has the DNA TGTGCCAGCAGTCCGGGCCCGGGCTCCGATACGCAGTATTTT. Encoded protein: CASSPGPGSDTQYF.

This clone was seen a handful of times. The DNA of the CDR3 is TGTGCCAGCAGCTTAGCGGTGAACTACGAGCAGTACTTC. It encodes CASSLAVNYEQYF. The V gene is TRBV7-4, the J gene TRBJ2-7; D uncertain. The CDR3 has 13 amino acids. CDR1 SGHVT and CDR2 SQSDAQ come from the germline V gene. Trimming removed 0 bases at V and 3 bases at J, with 6 bases between.

This chain uses TRBV30 with TRBJ1-5; tentatively, D is TRBD1 (6 bases). V lost 0 bases and J lost 4, with 10 bases in between. This CDR3 has 14 residues. The germline V gene encodes CDR1 GTSNPN and CDR2 SVGIG (reference sequence). DNA for the CDR3: TGTGCCTGGAGTGTAACAGGGTCAAATCAGCCCCAGCATTTT. Protein product: CAWSVTGSNQPQHF.

This clone was seen a few times. J is TRBJ2-7 and V is TRBV11-3; a weak D match, TRBD1 (8 bases). The CDR3 runs to 14 residues. V gave up 8 bases and J gave up 2 bases, with 16 bases separating them. CDR1 SGHNT and CDR2 YENEEA come from the germline V gene. CDR3 amino acids: CASGTGGDTYEQYF. CDR3 nucleotide sequence: TGTGCCAGCGGAACAGGGGGGGATACCTACGAGCAGTACTTC.

This clone was counted only a few times. The V call is TRBV14, the J call TRBJ1-5, with D tentatively TRBD1 (5 bases). There are 14 residues in the CDR3. V dropped 5 bases and J dropped 8 bases, with 16 bases sitting between them. Germline assignment: CDR1 SGHDN and CDR2 FVKESK. This CDR3 is CASSETAWGEPQHF. As DNA, the CDR3 is TGTGCCAGCAGCGAGACGGCTTGGGGGGAGCCCCAGCATTTT.

This clone occurred a few times. This chain uses TRBV30 with TRBJ2-7; TRBD1 agrees at 9 bases. The J segment lost 5 bases and the V segment lost 3 bases, leaving 11 bases of the junction unmatched. This CDR3 spans 15 amino acids. Germline assignment: CDR1 GTSNPN and CDR2 SVGIG (reference sequence). The CDR3 DNA reads TGTGCCTGGAGGGATTCCGGGACAGGGTTACACGAGCAGTACTTC. This codes for CAWRDSGTGLHEQYF.

This clone has only a few counts. The genes are TRBV30 and TRBJ1-2; tentative D call: TRBD1 (5 bases). This CDR3 is 13 amino acids long. Trimming pared 5 bases from V and 8 bases from J, leaving 18 bases between. Germline CDR1 reads GTSNPN; CDR2 reads SVGIG (reference sequence). The DNA for the CDR3 is TGTGCCTGGCCTCGGGGCGGGGCTCGGGGCTACACCTTC. Protein sequence: CAWPRGGARGYTF.

The chain combines TRBV12-5 with TRBJ2-3; maybe TRBD1 (5 bases). The CDR3 consists of 11 residues. Germline V gene data show CDR1 as LGHNT and CDR2 as FRNRAP. Written as DNA, the CDR3 is TGTGCCAGCACCCAGGGAGATACGCAGTATTTT. This codes for CASTQGDTQYF. The full variable domain, in which reference TRBV12-5 and TRBJ2-3 provide the parts outside the CDR3, is DARVTQTPRHKVTEMGQEVTMRCQPILGHNTVFWYRQTMMQGLELLAYFRNRAPLDDSGMPKDRFSAEMPDATLATLKIQPSEPRDSAVYFCASTQGDTQYFGPGTRLTVL.

V is TRBV5-1 and J is TRBJ1-1; the D is unclear. Trimming removed 0 bases from V and 3 bases from J, with 9 bases in between. Germline values: CDR1 SGHRS, CDR2 YFSETQ. This CDR3 comprises 14 residues. The CDR3 nucleotides read TGCGCCAGCAGCTTGGGGCAGACTTACACTGAAGCTTTCTTT. As protein: CASSLGQTYTEAFF.

This chain joins TRBV5-1 and TRBJ1-3, with D perhaps TRBD1 (6 bases). Germline CDR1 SGHRS, CDR2 YFSETQ. V was cut by 0 bases and J by 2 bases, with 9 bases left in between. This CDR3 has 15 amino acids. The CDR3 spells CASSLVQGTGNTIYF. In nucleotides, the CDR3 is TGCGCCAGCAGCTTGGTACAGGGTACTGGAAACACCATATATTTT.

This clone has ten or more counts. The rearrangement links TRBV27 to TRBJ2-1, with D perhaps TRBD1 (5 bases). The ends were cut back, 6 bases at V and 8 bases at J, with 17 bases in the middle. The CDR3 is made up of 14 amino acids. Germline CDR1 MNHEY, CDR2 SMNVEV (reference sequence). The CDR3: CASRPLGRGDEQFF. CDR3 nucleotides: TGTGCCAGCAGGCCCTTGGGAAGGGGCGATGAGCAGTTCTTC.

The chain joins TRBV19 to TRBJ2-5, with TRBD2 matching over 7 bases. Germline V gene sequence: CDR1 LNHDA, CDR2 SQIVND (reference sequence). This CDR3 is built from 13 residues. V was pared by 7 bases and J by 5 bases, with 7 bases of the junction left unmatched. DNA of the CDR3: TGTGCCAGTACAAGACTAGCTGGGGAGACCCAGTACTTC. It codes for CASTRLAGETQYF.

The CDR3 sequence: CASSIDSTRQGQETQYF. Here the CDR3 DNA reads TGTGCCAGTAGTATAGATAGTACCCGGCAGGGGCAAGAGACCCAGTACTTC. The rearrangement links TRBV19 to TRBJ2-5; possibly TRBD1 for D (6 bases). From germline, CDR1 is LNHDA and CDR2 SQIVND (reference sequence). Trimming cost V 0 bases and J 2 bases, with 16 bases left between them. This CDR3 spans 17 amino acids. The variable domain in full, with the rest retrieved from reference TRBV19 and TRBJ2-5, is DGGITQSPKYLFRKEGQNVTLSCEQNLNHDAMYWYRQDPGQGLRLIYYSQIVNDFQKGDIAEGYSVSREKKESFPLTVTSAQKNPTAFYLCASSIDSTRQGQETQYFGPGTRLLVL.

This clone is medium-sized in the sample. The chain uses TRBV15 and TRBJ2-3; TRBD2 matches 15 bases. This CDR3 is 18 amino acids long. Germline trimming cut 3 bases from V and 4 bases from J; bases unmatched to any gene: 8. Germline-derived CDR1 and CDR2 are LNHNV and YYDKDF (reference sequence). CDR3 bases: TGTGCCACCAGCAGCGGGACTAGCGGGGGGAGGGCACCAGATACGCAGTATTTT. The encoded protein is CATSSGTSGGRAPDTQYF. Looking up the rest from reference TRBV15 and TRBJ2-3 gives the full variable domain: DAMVIQNPRYQVTQFGKPVTLSCSQTLNHNVMYWYQQKSSQAPKLLFHYYDKDFNNEADTPDNFQSRRPNTSFCFLDIRSPGLGDTAMYLCATSSGTSGGRAPDTQYFGPGTRLTVL.

Sample share makes this clone medium-sized. The chain recombines TRBV6-8 with TRBJ2-1; tentatively, D is TRBD1 or TRBD2 (5 bases each). The V gene lost 5 bases and the J gene lost 4 bases, with 15 bases spanning the gap. CDR3 length equals 15 residues. The germline V gene encodes CDR1 MNHGY and CDR2 SAAAGT. CDR3 DNA: TGTGCCAGCAGTCACCTAGCCAGGACATACAATGAGCAGTTCTTC. This sequence encodes CASSHLARTYNEQFF.

The rearrangement links TRBV6-8 to TRBJ1-6; no reliable D call. The CDR3 covers 15 residues. The ends were cut back, 6 bases at V and 0 bases at J, with 9 bases in the middle. Germline values: CDR1 MNHGY, CDR2 SAAAGT. CDR3 protein: CASSTPSSYNSPLHF. The DNA of the CDR3 is TGTGCCAGCAGCACCCCCAGCTCCTATAATTCACCCCTCCACTTT.

This clone occurred many times. The gene calls are TRBV6-8 and TRBJ2-2, with 7 nucleotides matching TRBD1. Per the germline V gene, CDR1 is MNHGY and CDR2 is SAAAGT. The CDR3 contains 16 residues. V shed 6 bases and J 5 bases; nucleotides not matched to a gene: 12. The CDR3 spells CASRPRQGRWTGELFF. In DNA, the CDR3 is TGTGCCAGCAGGCCGAGACAGGGACGATGGACCGGGGAGCTGTTTTTT.

Only a few counts were recorded for this clone. The V and J genes are TRBV6-8 and TRBJ1-3; D unresolved. V was shortened by 6 bases and J by 0 bases, with 12 bases between the two germline ends. The CDR3 spans 15 residues. Germline V gene lookup returns CDR1 MNHGY and CDR2 SAAAGT. The CDR3 DNA sequence: TGTGCCAGCAGCCATACAGAAAACTCTGGAAACACCATATATTTT. This codes for CASSHTENSGNTIYF.